The clone carrying this T cell receptor beta chain was observed a handful of times. Its cognate antigen is unknown. The data originate from a study of T cell repertoires in cytomegalovirus infection. The study, taken as a whole, reports: HLA-C-restricted CMV clonotypes gave the most frequent clonotype in two of eight donors.

One entry per CDR3 protein results from TCRdb running MiXCR on the reads. The sample consists of some 680,000 distinct CDR3 sequences, 35% to 40% of them appearing once. CDR3 length: 13 residues. The germline V gene encodes CDR1 MDHEN and CDR2 SYDVKM. V lost 5 bases and J 8 bases, leaving 15 bases between the germline ends. The material sequenced was PBMCs. This TCR derives from a human donor in good health (CMV status not recorded). Some clones in this sample may be carry-over from other donors' samples. V is TRBV28 and J is TRBJ1-2; D gene ambiguous. As DNA, the CDR3 is TGTGCCAGCAGTCAGAGATTGGACCTCGGCTACACCTTC. Protein: CASSQRLDLGYTF.